These T cell receptor beta chains were read from a single sample in a study of T cell responses to AZD1222 COVID-19 vaccine. Measured with immunoSEQ multiplex PCR; TCRdb has only the in-frame clones, and not every one. The data contain about 99,000 clones, around 94% of them singletons. The source material was peripheral blood, sampled on day 0 of AZD1222 vaccination. The origin of the receptors is an adult in good health. CDR3s include the opening cysteine and the closing phenylalanine or tryptophan. A D gene is named only where the DNA matches it firmly. Clone size is not always given. Where it is, it says once, few, many or a class for expanded clones.

size,J,V,D,CDR3,DNA
NA,TRBJ2-5,TRBV11-2,NA,CASSLEVGRNQETQYF,TGTGCCAGCAGCTTAGAAGTCGGCAGAAACCAAGAGACCCAGTACTTC
NA,TRBJ1-3,TRBV6-5,NA,CASSYGPSSGNTIYF,TGTGCCAGCAGTTACGGACCGTCCTCTGGAAACACCATATATTTT
NA,TRBJ1-5,TRBV19,TRBD1,CASSIRGGGAGQPQHF,TGTGCCAGTAGTATAAGGGGAGGGGGCGCCGGTCAGCCCCAGCATTTT
once,TRBJ2-5,TRBV5-1,NA,CASSFKGSLQETQYF,TGCGCCAGCAGCTTTAAGGGTTCTCTCCAAGAGACCCAGTACTTC
NA,TRBJ1-3,TRBV9,NA,CASSVEAGYSGNTIYF,TGTGCCAGCAGCGTAGAGGCCGGATACTCTGGAAACACCATATATTTT
once,TRBJ2-2,TRBV6-5,TRBD1,CASRPGQGPSGELFF,TGTGCCAGCAGGCCGGGACAGGGCCCTTCCGGGGAGCTGTTTTTT
NA,TRBJ1-1,TRBV7-9,NA,CASTRGGDNTEAFF,TGTGCCAGCACCCGGGGAGGGGATAACACTGAAGCTTTCTTT
NA,TRBJ1-6,TRBV27,NA,CASRGSSYNSPLHF,TGTGCCAGCAGGGGGAGCTCCTATAATTCACCCCTCCACTTT
NA,TRBJ2-3,TRBV12-3/TRBV12-4,NA,CASSFGRTDTQYF,TGTGCCAGCAGTTTCGGTCGAACAGATACGCAGTATTTT
NA,TRBJ1-3,TRBV5-1,NA,CASSYEGGNTIYF,TGCGCCAGCAGCTATGAAGGGGGAAACACCATATATTTT
NA,TRBJ2-3,TRBV2,NA,CASSYRVRDTQYF,TGTGCCAGCAGTTACAGGGTACGAGATACGCAGTATTTT
once,TRBJ1-1,TRBV5-1,NA,CASSTKSDTEAFF,TGCGCCAGCAGCACAAAAAGCGACACTGAAGCTTTCTTT
NA,TRBJ1-4,TRBV18,NA,CASSPRDNLNEKLFF,TGTGCCAGCTCACCCCGGGACAACCTTAATGAAAAACTGTTTTTT
few,TRBJ1-6,TRBV7-2,NA,CASNLASASSYNSPLHF,TGTGCCAGCAACTTGGCTTCCGCTAGCTCCTATAATTCACCCCTCCACTTT
NA,TRBJ2-7,TRBV21-1,NA,CASSNGRDPYEQYF,TGTGCCAGCAGCAATGGCCGGGATCCCTACGAGCAGTACTTC
NA,TRBJ2-1,TRBV3-1/TRBV3-2,TRBD2,CASSQVLLAGVRYNEQFF,TGTGCCAGCAGCCAAGTATTACTAGCGGGAGTGAGGTACAATGAGCAGTTCTTC
NA,TRBJ2-3,TRBV12-5,NA,CASGFPTRGLGDTQYF,TGTGCTAGTGGTTTCCCTACCCGGGGTCTCGGAGATACGCAGTATTTT
NA,TRBJ2-7,TRBV5-1,NA,CASSSNIEDTRYF,TGCGCCAGCAGCTCGAACATTGAGGACACCCGGTACTTC
once,TRBJ1-1,TRBV7-2,NA,CASSPKLGTEAFF,TGTGCCAGCAGCCCCAAGTTGGGCACTGAAGCTTTCTTT
NA,TRBJ1-2,TRBV28,TRBD1,CASRRSPGGSGYTF,TGTGCCAGCAGGAGAAGCCCAGGGGGCTCAGGCTACACCTTC
NA,TRBJ2-2,TRBV5-1,NA,CASSFLEDTGELFF,TGCGCCAGCAGCTTCTTAGAAGACACCGGGGAGCTGTTTTTT
NA,TRBJ2-4,TRBV28,NA,CASSNRGGGQPVAKNIQYF,TGTGCCAGCAGCAACCGTGGAGGGGGGCAACCTGTAGCCAAAAACATTCAGTACTTC
once,TRBJ1-2,TRBV2,TRBD1,CASSRNAGTAYGYTF,TGTGCCAGCAGTCGTAATGCGGGGACAGCCTATGGCTACACCTTC
few,TRBJ2-1,TRBV5-6,TRBD1,CASSPPDRVSYNEQFF,TGTGCCAGCAGCCCTCCGGACAGGGTCTCCTACAATGAGCAGTTCTTC
NA,TRBJ2-7,TRBV19,NA,CASSPGGLGEQYF,TGTGCCAGTAGTCCTGGGGGATTGGGGGAGCAGTACTTC
NA,TRBJ1-2,TRBV29-1,NA,CSVEDLAEKSYGYTF,TGCAGCGTTGAAGACTTGGCGGAGAAATCCTATGGCTACACCTTC
NA,TRBJ1-3,TRBV2,NA,CATSVFSGNTIYF,TGTGCCACCTCTGTTTTTTCTGGAAACACCATATATTTT
once,TRBJ1-2,TRBV27,TRBD1,CASSFGGDRVTVGYTF,TGTGCCAGCAGTTTCGGCGGGGACAGGGTGACCGTTGGCTACACCTTC
NA,TRBJ1-2,TRBV7-9,NA,CASSLALAQSGYTF,TGTGCCAGCAGCTTGGCACTCGCCCAGTCGGGCTACACCTTC
NA,TRBJ1-2,TRBV2,NA,CANPSPGVGGYTF,TGTGCCAACCCTTCGCCGGGGGTCGGAGGCTACACCTTC
NA,TRBJ1-5,TRBV5-8,NA,CASSLAEAVGNQPQHF,TGTGCCAGCAGCTTGGCCGAGGCAGTTGGCAATCAGCCCCAGCATTTT
NA,TRBJ1-6,TRBV5-4,NA,CASRPDRFGNSPLHF,TGTGCCAGCAGACCCGACAGGTTTGGTAATTCACCCCTCCACTTT
NA,TRBJ1-1,TRBV28,NA,CASTQNSPEAFF,TGTGCCAGCACCCAAAACAGTCCCGAAGCTTTCTTT
NA,TRBJ2-3,TRBV11-3,NA,CASRGGSTDTQYF,TGTGCCAGCCGAGGGGGAAGCACAGATACGCAGTATTTT
NA,TRBJ2-7,TRBV5-4,TRBD2,CASSIRTSSYEQYF,TGTGCCAGCAGCATCCGGACTAGTTCCTACGAGCAGTACTTC
NA,TRBJ2-1,TRBV18,NA,CASSRQGEQFF,TGTGCCAGCTCACGGCAGGGTGAGCAGTTCTTC
NA,TRBJ1-3,TRBV3-1/TRBV3-2,NA,CASSLTVTGNTIYF,TGTGCCAGCAGCCTGACAGTTACTGGAAACACCATATATTTT
NA,TRBJ2-7,TRBV7-9,NA,CASSFSRTEPSYEQYF,TGTGCCAGCAGTTTTTCCCGGACGGAACCTTCCTACGAGCAGTACTTC
NA,TRBJ1-2,TRBV28,TRBD1,CASRDRGGRGLTWDTF,TGTGCCAGCAGGGACAGGGGGGGCAGGGGGCTGACTTGGGACACCTTC